Below are 20 T cell receptor beta chains sequenced from a single sample in a study of blood T cell repertoires in COVID-19. Repertoires were generated with immunoSEQ multiplex PCR, while TCRdb's copy carries only in-frame clones and drops some. The sample records 53,000 or so clones, 60% to 85% being singletons. Source material: peripheral blood. These receptors were collected from a man aged 50 or older with active or convalescent COVID-19.

The chain links TRBV27 to TRBJ1-2; D might be TRBD1 (5 bases). Per germline, CDR1 MNHEY and CDR2 SMNVEV (reference sequence). CDR3 length: 12 amino acids. V was trimmed by 2 bases and J by 7 bases, leaving 8 bases between them. CDR3 sequence reads: CASSLPGFGYTF. CDR3 in DNA: TGTGCCAGCAGTTTACCAGGGTTTGGCTACACCTTC.

The chain is built from TRBV11-1 and TRBJ2-4; D possibly corresponds to TRBD2 (6 bases). Trimming took 5 bases from V and 10 from J, leaving 24 bases between them. CDR1 SGHAT and CDR2 FQDESV come from the germline V gene (reference sequence). There are 16 residues in the CDR3. The CDR3 DNA is TGTGCCAGCAGCCCCACCCGGGGCCTAGCGCGAAATATTCAGTACTTC. This codes for CASSPTRGLARNIQYF.

This clone was recorded once. The chain recombines TRBV11-1 with TRBJ1-2, with D possibly TRBD1 on 6 matching bases. CDR3 length: 13 residues. Germline CDR1 SGHAT, CDR2 FQDESV (reference sequence). The V gene lost 5 bases and the J gene lost 11 bases, with 18 bases spanning the gap. The CDR3 protein is CASSHNDGGEYTF. The CDR3, as DNA: TGTGCCAGCAGCCACAACGATGGGGGCGAGTACACCTTC.

The V gene is TRBV5-5, the J gene TRBJ2-2; weak D call: TRBD1 (6 bases). This CDR3 contains 15 residues. Germline V lookup: CDR1 SGHKS, CDR2 YYEKEE (reference sequence). V gave up 4 bases and J gave up 0 bases, with 10 bases separating them. CDR3 in amino acids: CASSGTYPNTGELFF. In nucleotides, the CDR3 is TGTGCCAGCAGCGGGACATACCCGAACACCGGGGAGCTGTTTTTT.

This clone was observed a single time. The chain joins TRBV7-2 to TRBJ1-2; D call uncertain. The CDR3 spans 14 residues. With 3 bases removed from V and 8 bases from J, the gap between germline ends came to 16 bases. The V gene's germline CDR1 is SGHTA and CDR2 FQGNSA. In DNA, the CDR3 is TGTGCCAGCAGCTTTCCGGGTCTCCGGTTGGGCTACACCTTC. Protein product: CASSFPGLRLGYTF.

The CDR3 region is CASSSRQSGADTQYF. CDR3 sequence (DNA): TGTGCCAGCAGCTCCCGACAGTCGGGCGCAGATACGCAGTATTTT. This chain uses TRBV11-2 with TRBJ2-3, with D possibly matching TRBD1 (5 bases). The CDR3 is 15 residues long. The V gene's germline CDR1 is SGHAT and CDR2 FQNNGV. V lost 4 bases to trimming and J lost 4 bases, with 15 bases between them.

The chain is built from TRBV5-1 and TRBJ2-3; 10 bases are shared with TRBD2. CDR1 and CDR2 (germline): SGHRS, YFSETQ. V lost 3 bases, J lost 6 bases, and 10 bases stayed unmatched. The CDR3 runs 16 residues. CDR3 sequence reads: CASSSGLAVSRDTQYF. The CDR3 region has the DNA TGCGCCAGCAGCTCCGGACTAGCGGTTTCCCGGGATACGCAGTATTTT.

This clone appeared a few times. The genes are TRBV10-1 and TRBJ2-7; a weak D match, TRBD1 (6 bases). The CDR3 runs 13 residues. V was shortened by 4 bases and J by 6 bases, with 13 bases between the two germline ends. The V gene's germline CDR1 is WNHNN and CDR2 SYGVQD (reference sequence). The CDR3 DNA follows: TGCGCCAGCAGTGGGAACAGGGACACCGAGCAGTACTTC. It translates to CASSGNRDTEQYF.

The J gene is TRBJ2-5, the V gene TRBV15; 9 nucleotides match TRBD2. With 4 bases clipped from V and 4 bases from J, the junction kept 7 bases outside the gene matches. The germline V gene encodes CDR1 LNHNV and CDR2 YYDKDF (reference sequence). The CDR3 consists of 15 residues. The CDR3 DNA reads TGTGCCACCAGCAAGGGAGCGGGAGGAGGAGAGACCCAGTACTTC. This sequence encodes CATSKGAGGGETQYF.

The J gene is TRBJ2-1, the V gene TRBV5-6; a possible D gene is TRBD1 (6 bases). This CDR3 is built from 15 residues. V was clipped by 3 bases and J by 3 bases, with 13 bases between them. Germline V CDR1 and CDR2: SGHDT, YYEEEE. The CDR3 DNA follows: TGTGCCAGCAGCTATCAGACAGGATACTACAATGAGCAGTTCTTC. Translated: CASSYQTGYYNEQFF.

This sequence joins TRBV4-1 and TRBJ1-2, with a tentative D call TRBD1 (6 bases). V was shortened by 4 bases and J by 5 bases, with 20 bases between the two germline ends. The germline CDR1 and CDR2 sequences are MGHRA and YSYEKL. CDR3 length: 16 residues. CDR3 protein: CASSPGQLSGGYGYTF. The DNA of the CDR3 is TGCGCCAGCAGCCCAGGACAGCTCTCAGGAGGATATGGCTACACCTTC.

The chain is built from TRBV2 and TRBJ2-1, with a tentative D call TRBD1 (5 bases). Germline values: CDR1 SNHLY, CDR2 FYNNEI. Trimming stripped 6 bases from V and 1 base from J, with 10 bases between. The CDR3 spans 14 residues. CDR3 bases: TGTGCCAGCAGGGGGCTCATATCCTACAATGAGCAGTTCTTC. Amino acid sequence: CASRGLISYNEQFF.

V gene TRBV6-4 combines with J gene TRBJ2-1; D might be TRBD1 (6 bases). Germline CDR1 and CDR2: MRHNA and SNTAGT. The CDR3 is 16 amino acids. V was trimmed by 6 bases and J by 5 bases, leaving 20 bases between them. The chain's CDR3 is CASSPFGQGYDNEQFF. CDR3 nucleotides: TGTGCCAGCAGCCCTTTCGGGCAGGGGTACGACAATGAGCAGTTCTTC.

The table lists this clone with a few counts. V usage is TRBV7-9 and J usage is TRBJ1-2; no clear D gene. Per germline, CDR1 SEHNR and CDR2 FQNEAQ (reference sequence). The CDR3 has 12 residues. Trimming took 3 bases from V and 7 from J, leaving 9 bases between them. The CDR3, as DNA: TGTGCCAGCAGCTTCGGTAATAGTGGCTACACCTTC. As protein: CASSFGNSGYTF.

CDR3 sequence: CAISSGTGISGNTIYF. DNA of the CDR3: TGTGCCATCAGTTCGGGGACAGGGATTTCTGGAAACACCATATATTTT. J is TRBJ1-3 and V is TRBV10-3; 9 bases match TRBD1. The CDR3 totals 16 residues. From germline, CDR1 is ENHRY and CDR2 SYGVKD. V gave up 5 bases and J gave up 1 base; unmatched junction bases: 6.

The genes are TRBV9 and TRBJ2-7; 7 bases match TRBD2. This CDR3 comprises 14 residues. The J segment lost 3 bases and the V segment lost 3 bases, leaving 6 bases of the junction unmatched. Germline V lookup: CDR1 SGDLS, CDR2 YYNGEE. CDR3 in DNA: TGTGCCAGCAGCGCCTCAGCGGGAAGCTACGAGCAGTACTTC. This codes for CASSASAGSYEQYF.

The chain employs TRBV19 and TRBJ1-2; 8 positions match TRBD1. Germline V gene lookup returns CDR1 LNHDA and CDR2 SQIVND (reference sequence). The trim removed 1 base at V and 9 bases at J, leaving 10 bases unmatched. The CDR3 runs 15 residues. The CDR3 reads CASSIAVAGGASYTF. The CDR3 coding sequence is TGTGCCAGTAGTATAGCTGTTGCAGGGGGCGCGAGCTACACCTTC.

The CDR3 nucleotides are TGTGCCAGCAGTTACCCTCCCGCCGGGACAGATACGCAGTATTTT. Amino acid sequence: CASSYPPAGTDTQYF. The rearrangement links TRBV6-2 or TRBV6-3 to TRBJ2-3; D is uncertain. CDR3 length: 15 amino acids. Germline assignment: CDR1 MNHEY and CDR2 SVGEGT. V lost 2 bases, J lost 3 bases, and 12 bases lay in between.

For this clone: This could be a read error, since a much larger clone is one nucleotide away. The V gene is TRBV7-3, the J gene TRBJ1-6, with D maybe TRBD1 (6 bases). Germline V gene sequence: CDR1 SGHTA, CDR2 FQGTGA. The CDR3 sequence is 13 residues long. V gave up 5 bases and J gave up 5 bases, with 7 bases separating them. The CDR3 spells CASSRDNNSPLHF. DNA of the CDR3: TGTGCCAGCAGCAGGGACAATAATTCACCCCTCCACTTT.

V is TRBV6-6 and J is TRBJ1-2; D is unresolved. The CDR3 covers 12 residues. Trimming took off 0 bases at V and 4 bases at J, with 3 bases between the two ends. Germline CDR1 is MNHNY and CDR2 is SVGAGI (reference sequence). The CDR3: CASSYSSYGYTF. The CDR3 DNA sequence: TGTGCCAGCAGTTACTCCAGCTATGGCTACACCTTC.